The rows below give T cell receptor beta chains drawn from one sample of a study of OX40 agonist ivuxolimab in advanced cancers. Clones were read by immunoSEQ multiplex PCR, and TCRdb kept only the in-frame ones, dropping some. The sample has over 65,000 clones, 86% seen once. The source was CD4+ or CD8+ T cells sorted from blood, collected in a trial of the OX40 agonist ivuxolimab. These receptors came from an adult with an advanced solid tumor such as melanoma, head and neck, liver or kidney cancer. The conserved cysteine and the conserved F or W are not part of the CDR3 here. Each record gives: V gene, J gene, CDR3 protein.

TRBV19	TRBJ1-1	ASSGDRRNTEAF
TRBV19	TRBJ1-5	ASSRQGGNQPQH
TRBV6-1	TRBJ2-7	AVSREGSYEQY
TRBV2	TRBJ2-3	ASSSGEGPSDTQY
TRBV19	TRBJ1-5	ASTATGNSNQPQH
TRBV7-3	TRBJ2-6	ASSPVKPGANVLT
TRBV6-1	TRBJ2-7	ASSETWDEQY
TRBV7-9	TRBJ1-4	ASSREKLF
TRBV7-3	TRBJ1-2	ASSLGTGAGGYT
TRBV5-1	TRBJ2-2	ASSPMGQRSNTGELF
TRBV4-3	TRBJ2-2	ASSSRQGAYTGELF
TRBV9	NA	ASSLHTGTYEQY
TRBV11-2	TRBJ2-1	ASSYLAGEGNEQF
TRBV10-3	TRBJ1-2	AIRDLVSDGYT
TRBV18	TRBJ2-1	ASSPPGGGTYNEQF
TRBV7-3	TRBJ2-7	ASSLGGTYSEQY
TRBV2	TRBJ2-4	ASSERTVAKNIQY
TRBV19	TRBJ1-2	ASTPQGQGARANYGYT
TRBV29-1	TRBJ2-5	SVDSGAQETQY
TRBV6-5	TRBJ2-7	ASSYDNPPYEQY
TRBV30	TRBJ2-2	AWNLQGWWTGELF
TRBV4-1	TRBJ1-1	ASSRRMGENTEAF
TRBV19	TRBJ2-3	ASTLQGWSTDTQY
TRBV4-1	TRBJ2-7	ASSPREGLSPYEQY
TRBV15	TRBJ2-2	ATSKTLGGSGELF
TRBV2	TRBJ1-5	ASSEQIGNQPQH
TRBV5-6	TRBJ1-3	ASSFPGTGGNTIY
TRBV18	TRBJ1-1	ASSPSRDTEAF
TRBV6-5	TRBJ1-6	ASSLAADNSPLH
TRBV2	TRBJ2-7	ASSGIRDGYEQY
TRBV5-4	TRBJ2-1	ASSLALDGIAF
TRBV5-3	TRBJ1-2	ARSLPSGPPCSYGYT
TRBV6-5	TRBJ2-1	ASGTQSSYNEQF
TRBV28	TRBJ2-5	ASNPLDRQETQY
TRBV4-1	TRBJ2-7	ASSQPTRDRAYEQY
TRBV5-6	TRBJ1-2	ASSLGVGSLNYGYT
TRBV2	TRBJ2-2	ASRLAGGGTGELF
TRBV20-1	TRBJ2-4	SAKRKNIQY
TRBV12-5	TRBJ2-5	ASGFGGSETQY
TRBV7-9	TRBJ2-4	AIQGQVKNIQY
TRBV6-1	TRBJ1-6	ASNLGGNSPLH
TRBV6-1	TRBJ2-3	ASSSEADTQY
TRBV5-1	TRBJ2-7	ASSLTWGEQY
TRBV5-1	TRBJ2-2	ASSQAQGIGELF
TRBV7-6	TRBJ2-1	ASSREVAGGYEQF
TRBV18	TRBJ2-7	ASSEQGLAAYEQY
TRBV5-1	TRBJ2-5	ASSPSRLETQY
TRBV30	TRBJ1-4	AWGRTWGTEKLF
TRBV30	TRBJ1-2	AWSDTGYGYT
TRBV7-2	TRBJ1-1	ASSSRTVNTEAF